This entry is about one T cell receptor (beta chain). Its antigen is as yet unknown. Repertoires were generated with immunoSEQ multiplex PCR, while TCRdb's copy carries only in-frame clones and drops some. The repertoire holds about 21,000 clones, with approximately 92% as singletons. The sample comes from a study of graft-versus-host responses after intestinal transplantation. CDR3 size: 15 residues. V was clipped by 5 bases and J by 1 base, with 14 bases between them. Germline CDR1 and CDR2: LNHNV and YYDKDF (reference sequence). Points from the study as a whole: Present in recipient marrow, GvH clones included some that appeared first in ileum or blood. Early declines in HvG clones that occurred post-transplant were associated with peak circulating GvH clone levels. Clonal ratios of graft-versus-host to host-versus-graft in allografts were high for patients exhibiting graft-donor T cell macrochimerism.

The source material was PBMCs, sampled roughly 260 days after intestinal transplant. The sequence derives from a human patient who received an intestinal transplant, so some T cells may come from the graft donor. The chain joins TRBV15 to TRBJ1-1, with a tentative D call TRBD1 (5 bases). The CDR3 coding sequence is TGTGCCACCAGCGGGTACCGACAGCGGAACACTGAAGCTTTCTTT. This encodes CATSGYRQRNTEAFF.